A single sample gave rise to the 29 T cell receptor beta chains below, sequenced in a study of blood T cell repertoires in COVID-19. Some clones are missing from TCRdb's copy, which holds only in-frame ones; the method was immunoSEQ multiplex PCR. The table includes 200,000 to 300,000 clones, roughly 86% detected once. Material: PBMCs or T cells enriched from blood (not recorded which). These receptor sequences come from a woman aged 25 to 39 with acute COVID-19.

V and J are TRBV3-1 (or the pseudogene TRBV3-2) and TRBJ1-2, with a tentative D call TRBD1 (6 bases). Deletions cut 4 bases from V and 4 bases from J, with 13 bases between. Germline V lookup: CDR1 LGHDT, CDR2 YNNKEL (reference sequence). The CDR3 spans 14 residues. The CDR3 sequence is CASSPSGDAYGYTF. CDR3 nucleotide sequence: TGTGCCAGCAGCCCATCAGGGGATGCCTATGGCTACACCTTC.

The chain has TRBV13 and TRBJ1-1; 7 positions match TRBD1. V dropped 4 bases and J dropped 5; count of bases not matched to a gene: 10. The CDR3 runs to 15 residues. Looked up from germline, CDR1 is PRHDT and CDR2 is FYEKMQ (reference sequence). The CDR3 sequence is CASSSNRGLTTEAFF. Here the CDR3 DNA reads TGTGCCAGCAGCTCCAACAGGGGTTTGACAACTGAAGCTTTCTTT.

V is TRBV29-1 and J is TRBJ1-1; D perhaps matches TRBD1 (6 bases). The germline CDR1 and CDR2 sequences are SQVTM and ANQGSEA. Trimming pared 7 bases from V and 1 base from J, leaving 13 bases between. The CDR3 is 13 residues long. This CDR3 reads CSARTEGNTEAFF. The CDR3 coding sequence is TGCAGCGCCCGGACAGAAGGGAACACTGAAGCTTTCTTT.

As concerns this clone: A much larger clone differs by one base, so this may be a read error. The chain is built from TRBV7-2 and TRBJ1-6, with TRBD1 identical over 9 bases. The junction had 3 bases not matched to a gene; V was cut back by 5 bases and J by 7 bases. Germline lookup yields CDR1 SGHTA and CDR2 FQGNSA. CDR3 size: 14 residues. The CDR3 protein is CASSIGTGNSPLHF. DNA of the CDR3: TGTGCCAGCAGCATAGGGACAGGGAATTCACCCCTCCACTTT.

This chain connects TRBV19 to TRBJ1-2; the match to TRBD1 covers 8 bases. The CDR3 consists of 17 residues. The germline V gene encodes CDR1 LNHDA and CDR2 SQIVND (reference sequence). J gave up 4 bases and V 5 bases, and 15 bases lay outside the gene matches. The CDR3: CASSPATGALGTYGYTF. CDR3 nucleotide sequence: TGTGCCAGTAGTCCCGCGACAGGGGCGTTAGGTACCTATGGCTACACCTTC.

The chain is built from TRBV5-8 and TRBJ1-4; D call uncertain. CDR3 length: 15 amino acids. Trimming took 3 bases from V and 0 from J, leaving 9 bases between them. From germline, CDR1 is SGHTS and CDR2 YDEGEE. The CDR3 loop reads CASSWARATNEKLFF. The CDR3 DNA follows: TGTGCCAGCAGCTGGGCGAGGGCAACTAATGAAAAACTGTTTTTT.

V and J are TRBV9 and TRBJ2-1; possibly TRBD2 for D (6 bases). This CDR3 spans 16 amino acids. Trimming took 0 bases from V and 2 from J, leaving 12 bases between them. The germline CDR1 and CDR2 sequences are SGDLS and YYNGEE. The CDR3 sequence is CASSVGERATYNEQFF. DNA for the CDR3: TGTGCCAGCAGCGTAGGGGAGCGGGCCACCTACAATGAGCAGTTCTTC.

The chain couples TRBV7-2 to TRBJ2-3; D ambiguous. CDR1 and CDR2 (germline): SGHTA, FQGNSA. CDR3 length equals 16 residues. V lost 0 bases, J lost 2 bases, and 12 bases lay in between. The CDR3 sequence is CASSLAVQISTDTQYF. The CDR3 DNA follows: TGTGCCAGCAGCTTAGCGGTGCAGATCTCCACAGATACGCAGTATTTT.

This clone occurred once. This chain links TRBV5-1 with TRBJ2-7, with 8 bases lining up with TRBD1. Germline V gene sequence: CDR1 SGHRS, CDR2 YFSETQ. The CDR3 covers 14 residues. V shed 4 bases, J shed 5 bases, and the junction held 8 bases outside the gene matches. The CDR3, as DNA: TGCGCCAGCAGCACCTTCAGGGGGCGGGACGAGCAGTACTTC. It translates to CASSTFRGRDEQYF.

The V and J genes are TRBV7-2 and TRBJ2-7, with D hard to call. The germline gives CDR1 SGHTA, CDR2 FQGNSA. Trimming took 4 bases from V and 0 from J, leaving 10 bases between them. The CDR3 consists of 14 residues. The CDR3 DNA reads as TGTGCCAGCAGCTCCCGACGCGGCTCCTACGAGCAGTACTTC. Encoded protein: CASSSRRGSYEQYF.

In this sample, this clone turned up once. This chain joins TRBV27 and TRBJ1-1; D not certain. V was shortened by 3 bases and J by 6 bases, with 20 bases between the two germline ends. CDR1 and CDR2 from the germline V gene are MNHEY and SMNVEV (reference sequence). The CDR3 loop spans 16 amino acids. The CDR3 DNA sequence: TGTGCCAGCAGTTTTTATTTTGGGGAGAAAACCGCTGAAGCTTTCTTT. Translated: CASSFYFGEKTAEAFF.

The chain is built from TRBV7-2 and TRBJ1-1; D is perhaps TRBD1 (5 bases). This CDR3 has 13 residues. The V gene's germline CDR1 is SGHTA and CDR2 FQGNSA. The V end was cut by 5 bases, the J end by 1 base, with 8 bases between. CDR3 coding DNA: TGTGCCAGCAGCGTAGACAGGAACACTGAAGCTTTCTTT. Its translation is CASSVDRNTEAFF.

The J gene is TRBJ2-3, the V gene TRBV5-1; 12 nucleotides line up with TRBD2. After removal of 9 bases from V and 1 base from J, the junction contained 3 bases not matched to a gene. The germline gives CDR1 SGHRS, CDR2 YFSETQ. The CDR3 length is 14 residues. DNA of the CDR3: TGCGCCACTAGGACTAGCGGGGGCACAGATACGCAGTATTTT. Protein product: CATRTSGGTDTQYF.

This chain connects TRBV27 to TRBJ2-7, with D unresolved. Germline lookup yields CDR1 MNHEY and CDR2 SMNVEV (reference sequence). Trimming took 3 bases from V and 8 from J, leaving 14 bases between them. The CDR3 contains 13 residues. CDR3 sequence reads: CASSFPGSAKQYF. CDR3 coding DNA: TGTGCCAGCAGTTTCCCTGGGTCAGCGAAGCAGTACTTC.

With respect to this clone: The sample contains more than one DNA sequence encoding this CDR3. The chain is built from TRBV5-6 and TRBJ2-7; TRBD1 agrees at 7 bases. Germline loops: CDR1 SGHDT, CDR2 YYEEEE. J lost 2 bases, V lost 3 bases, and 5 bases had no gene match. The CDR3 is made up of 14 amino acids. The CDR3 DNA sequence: TGTGCCAGCAGCTGGACAGGTCTTCCCTACGAGCAGTACTTC. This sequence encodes CASSWTGLPYEQYF.

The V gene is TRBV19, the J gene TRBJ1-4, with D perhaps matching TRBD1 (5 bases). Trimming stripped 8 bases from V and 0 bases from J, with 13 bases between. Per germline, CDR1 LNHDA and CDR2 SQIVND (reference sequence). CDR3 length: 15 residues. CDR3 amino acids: CASCTLGATNEKLFF. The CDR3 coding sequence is TGTGCCAGTTGCACTTTAGGGGCAACTAATGAAAAACTGTTTTTT.

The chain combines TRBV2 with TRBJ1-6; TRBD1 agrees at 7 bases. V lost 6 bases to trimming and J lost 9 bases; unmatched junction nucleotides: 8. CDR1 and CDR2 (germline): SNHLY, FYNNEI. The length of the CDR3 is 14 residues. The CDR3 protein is CASSYRTGPSPLHF. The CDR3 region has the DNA TGTGCCAGCAGCTACCGGACAGGTCCTTCACCCCTCCACTTT. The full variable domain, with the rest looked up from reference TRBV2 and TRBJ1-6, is EPEVTQTPSHQVTQMGQEVILRCVPISNHLYFYWYRQILGQKVEFLVSFYNNEISEKSEIFDDQFSVERPDGSNFTLKIRSTKLEDSAMYFCASSYRTGPSPLHFGNGTRLTVT.

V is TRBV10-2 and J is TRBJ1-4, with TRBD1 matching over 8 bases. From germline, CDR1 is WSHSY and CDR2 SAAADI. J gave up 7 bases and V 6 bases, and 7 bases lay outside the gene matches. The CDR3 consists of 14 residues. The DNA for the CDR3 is TGCGCCAGCAGAGCCAGGGGGCAGAGTGAAAAACTGTTTTTT. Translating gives CASRARGQSEKLFF.

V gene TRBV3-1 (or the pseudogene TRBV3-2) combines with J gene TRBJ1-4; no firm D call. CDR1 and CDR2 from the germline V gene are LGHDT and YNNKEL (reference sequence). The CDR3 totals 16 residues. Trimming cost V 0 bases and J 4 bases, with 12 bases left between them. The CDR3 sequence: CASSQDREGVNEKLFF. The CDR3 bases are TGTGCCAGCAGCCAAGATAGGGAGGGCGTTAATGAAAAACTGTTTTTT.

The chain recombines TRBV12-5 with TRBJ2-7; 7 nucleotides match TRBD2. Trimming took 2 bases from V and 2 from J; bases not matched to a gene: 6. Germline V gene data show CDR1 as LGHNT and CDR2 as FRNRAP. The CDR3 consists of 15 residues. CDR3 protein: CASGLNSGRPYEQYF. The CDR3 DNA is TGTGCTAGTGGTTTGAATAGCGGGCGGCCCTACGAGCAGTACTTC.

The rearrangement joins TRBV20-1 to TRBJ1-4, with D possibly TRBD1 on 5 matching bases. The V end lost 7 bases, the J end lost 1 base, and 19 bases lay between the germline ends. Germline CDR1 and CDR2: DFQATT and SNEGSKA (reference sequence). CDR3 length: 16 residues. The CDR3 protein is CSVTEAGRGTNEKLFF. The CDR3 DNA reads TGCAGTGTTACTGAGGCAGGGAGGGGAACTAATGAAAAACTGTTTTTT.

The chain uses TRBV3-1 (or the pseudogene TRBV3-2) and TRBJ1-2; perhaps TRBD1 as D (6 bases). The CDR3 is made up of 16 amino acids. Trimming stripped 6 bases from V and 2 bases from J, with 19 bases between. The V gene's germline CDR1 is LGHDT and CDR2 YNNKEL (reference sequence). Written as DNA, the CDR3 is TGTGCCAGCAGACCGAGTCCCCGGGACACGAACTATGGCTACACCTTC. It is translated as CASRPSPRDTNYGYTF.

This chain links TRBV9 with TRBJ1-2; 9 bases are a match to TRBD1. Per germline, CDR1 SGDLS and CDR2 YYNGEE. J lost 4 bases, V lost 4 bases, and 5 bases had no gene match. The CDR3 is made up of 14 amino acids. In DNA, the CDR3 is TGTGCCAGCAGCCCAGGGACAGGGCCCTATGGCTACACCTTC. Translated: CASSPGTGPYGYTF.

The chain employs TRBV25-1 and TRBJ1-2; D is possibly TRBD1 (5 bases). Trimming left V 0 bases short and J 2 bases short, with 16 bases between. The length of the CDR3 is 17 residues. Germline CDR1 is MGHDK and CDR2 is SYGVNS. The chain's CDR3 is CASSEYGRPDSNYGYTF. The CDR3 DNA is TGTGCCAGCAGTGAATACGGAAGACCAGACAGCAACTATGGCTACACCTTC.

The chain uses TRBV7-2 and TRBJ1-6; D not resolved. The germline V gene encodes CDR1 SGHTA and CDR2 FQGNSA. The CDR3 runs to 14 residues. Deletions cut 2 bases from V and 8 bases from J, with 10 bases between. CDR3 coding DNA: TGTGCCAGCAGCTTAAACAGACAACATTCACCCCTCCACTTT. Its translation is CASSLNRQHSPLHF.

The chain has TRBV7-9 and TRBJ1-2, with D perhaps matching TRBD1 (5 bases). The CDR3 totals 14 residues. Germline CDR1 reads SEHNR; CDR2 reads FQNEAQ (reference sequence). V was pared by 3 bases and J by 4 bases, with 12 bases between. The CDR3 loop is CASSFLEGLYGYTF. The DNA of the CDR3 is TGTGCCAGCAGCTTCCTAGAGGGACTCTATGGCTACACCTTC. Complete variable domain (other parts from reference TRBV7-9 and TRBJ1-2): DTGVSQNPRHKITKRGQNVTFRCDPISEHNRLYWYRQTLGQGPEFLTYFQNEAQLEKSRLLSDRFSAERPKGSFSTLEIQRTEQGDSAMYLCASSFLEGLYGYTFGSGTRLTVV.

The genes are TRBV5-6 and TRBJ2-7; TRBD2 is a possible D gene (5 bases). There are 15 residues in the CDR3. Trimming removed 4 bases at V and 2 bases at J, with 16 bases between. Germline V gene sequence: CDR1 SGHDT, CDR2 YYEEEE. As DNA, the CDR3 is TGTGCCAGCAGCCCAATCTTGACGGGGACCTACGAGCAGTACTTC. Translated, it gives CASSPILTGTYEQYF.

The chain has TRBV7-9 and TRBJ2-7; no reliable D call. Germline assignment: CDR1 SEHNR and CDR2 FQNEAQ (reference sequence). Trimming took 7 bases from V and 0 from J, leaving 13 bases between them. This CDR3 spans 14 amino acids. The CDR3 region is CASNPKEDSYEQYF. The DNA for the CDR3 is TGTGCCAGCAATCCTAAAGAGGACTCCTACGAGCAGTACTTC.

CDR3 amino acids: CASSSGQGTDTQYF. CDR3 DNA: TGCGCCAGCAGTTCGGGACAGGGAACTGATACGCAGTATTTT. The rearrangement uses TRBV5-1 and TRBJ2-3, with 9 bases fitting TRBD1. The CDR3 length is 14 residues. CDR1 SGHRS and CDR2 YFSETQ come from the germline V gene. V was pared by 5 bases and J by 6 bases, with 7 bases of the junction left unmatched. Looking up the rest from reference TRBV5-1 and TRBJ2-3 gives the full variable domain: KAGVTQTPRYLIKTRGQQVTLSCSPISGHRSVSWYQQTPGQGLQFLFEYFSETQRNKGNFPGRFSGRQFSNSRSEMNVSTLELGDSALYLCASSSGQGTDTQYFGPGTRLTVL.